This TCR beta chain is from a study of Tregs in tolerant kidney transplant recipients (dated by TCRdb to 2018 to 2020). Regarding the study in general: Transplants used related donors with nonmyeloablative bone marrow transplantation; mixed chimerism was transient in the human trials. TCRbeta sequencing was used in the study to identify donor-specific regulatory T cells before combined kidney and bone marrow transplantation, and the identified cells were then tracked after transplant. Findings and caveats that apply to the study as a whole: For some patients the PCR primers changed over time, which made it impossible to compare the samples from those patients at the nucleotide level. The study was limited by small patient numbers, and the findings need validation in larger populations and under other immunosuppression protocols. Donor-specific Treg expansion was found to exceed global Treg expansion in tolerant patients, suggesting antigen-driven rather than nonspecific expansion. Biological reproducibility was not directly assessed, although technical replication error appeared to be minimal. The most biologically relevant and donor-specific TCRbeta repertoire appeared to be identified by expanding Tregs with activated donor B cells.

The CDR3 runs 15 amino acids, cysteine and phenylalanine included. The CDR3 was read in part: 36 bases, with the frame set at base 1. Trimming takes 2 bases off V and 10 bases off J; junction bases not matched to a gene: 7. According to the germline V gene (reference sequence), CDR1 reads DFQATT and CDR2 reads SNEGSKA. What the time point label conveys for this sample: blood sample drawn before combined kidney and bone marrow transplant. Unstimulated Tregs (CD4+CD25+CD127-), CD4+ non-Tregs (CD4+CD25-), CD4 and CD8 cells were FACS-sorted from thawed PBMCs. Patients were 4 combined kidney and bone marrow transplant recipients from the ITN036ST trial, and only these trial subjects had samples available. Healthy control blood was processed to PBMCs with a Ficoll density gradient and then cryopreserved, whereas patient PBMCs were collected both before and after transplant. Regarding this clone: Which antigen it targets is not known. Coverage ceases 3 residues before the CDR3 finishes, and the germline J gene fills in the end.

Genomic DNA was extracted from sorted cells with the QIAGEN DNeasy Blood and Tissue Kit for TCRbeta CDR3 sequencing. High-throughput TCRbeta CDR3 sequencing was carried out commercially through immunoSEQ, with PCR amplification with bias correction and internal controls included. From the authors' description of their analysis: Unique productive TCRbeta sequences were defined by CDR3 nucleotide sequence where primers matched, otherwise by CDR3 amino acid sequence with Vbeta and Jbeta genes. Sorting error was corrected by removing sequences shared between sorted populations at a frequency ratio of 2:1 or less, and the remaining shared sequences were assigned to the higher population. Donor-reactive sequences were defined as at least 5-fold expanded in CFSE-low cells versus unstimulated cells, with frequency of at least 0.01% in CFSE-low cells. Jensen-Shannon divergence calculated on the top 100 TCRbeta sequences ranked by frequency was used to measure repertoire divergence. For samples with multiple sequencing runs, sorting error was corrected in each run separately before the runs were combined. TCRdb carries this immuneACCESS record with in-frame sequences only. Its versions omit some clonotypes, under half of them owing to an unresolved V gene in the studies checked, with the rest unexplained. V and J calls and clone size come straight from that table; D and trimming were deduced from the DNA. The sample table includes about 48,000 clones. Roughly 0.85% of the sample comes from the top ten.

Recombination joined TRBV20-1 with TRBJ1-6; the junction holds 11 bases that match TRBD1. The sample in question was CD4+ T cells from blood, obtained before the transplant. The receptor was derived from a human donor who received a combined kidney and bone marrow transplant. The CDR3 sequence is CSARRTGGGRSPLHF. The DNA read from the CDR3 is TGCAGTGCTAGACGGACAGGGGGCGGGAGATCACCC.